Listed here are 22 T cell receptor beta chains from one sample, sequenced in a study of memory CD8 T cells in hepatitis C reinfection. Time point specified: pre-reinfection, 55 to 20 weeks before reinfection detection. No in vitro expansion preceded TCR sequencing of the sorted cells. Sequenced by immunoSEQ multiplex PCR; TCRdb stores in-frame clones only, minus some. The table records 40,000 to 60,000 clones, roughly 89% of them present only once. The sequenced material came from naive CD8+ T cells sorted from blood. These receptors came from a man between 18 and 35 years old with hepatitis C virus infection.

In the case of this clone: The junction departs from germline at one end; a sequencing error may be responsible. This chain links TRBV6-1 with TRBJ2-3; TRBD1 is a possible D gene (5 bases). The CDR3 is 17 residues long. Germline values: CDR1 MNHNS, CDR2 SASEGT. Written as DNA, the CDR3 is TGTGCCATCAGTGAGAATGGGGCCCGAAGGAGCGCAGATACGCAGTATTTT. Translation: CAISENGARRSADTQYF.

V usage is TRBV7-6 and J usage is TRBJ2-7; D may be TRBD2 (5 bases). Per the germline V gene, CDR1 is SGHVS and CDR2 is FNYEAQ. Trimming took 8 bases from V and 2 from J, leaving 10 bases between them. The CDR3 runs 12 residues. The CDR3 nucleotides are TGTGCCAGCCGCGGACTGACCTACGAGCAGTACTTC. Protein: CASRGLTYEQYF.

The V gene is TRBV5-1, the J gene TRBJ1-6; TRBD1 agrees at 9 bases. J gave up 7 bases and V 4 bases, and 3 bases lay outside the gene matches. This CDR3 comprises 14 residues. In germline, CDR1 is SGHRS, CDR2 YFSETQ. The CDR3 region is CASSRTGANSPLHF. The CDR3 nucleotides are TGCGCCAGCAGCCGGACAGGGGCAAATTCACCCCTCCACTTT.

The chain has TRBV7-9 and TRBJ1-2; D is undetermined. Between the trimmed V and J ends, which lost 6 bases and 8 bases, there was a span of 25 bases. Germline-derived CDR1 and CDR2 are SEHNR and FQNEAQ (reference sequence). This CDR3 comprises 16 residues. This CDR3 is CASSPSLLRVEDGYTF. CDR3 DNA: TGTGCCAGCAGTCCCTCTTTGCTTCGGGTGGAGGACGGCTACACCTTC.

Remarks on this clone: Other nucleotide sequences from this sample produce the same CDR3. The V gene is TRBV4-1, the J gene TRBJ1-1; D might be TRBD1 (6 bases). This CDR3 comprises 15 residues. CDR1 and CDR2 (germline): MGHRA, YSYEKL. The V end was cut by 1 base, the J end by 4 bases, with 13 bases between. The CDR3 DNA reads TGCGCCAGCAGCCAAGTGGCTTCACAGGGCACTGAAGCTTTCTTT. It translates to CASSQVASQGTEAFF.

The chain carries TRBV15 and TRBJ2-7, with D possibly being TRBD2 (6 bases). The CDR3 has 15 residues. Trimming stripped 1 base from V and 6 bases from J, with 16 bases between. Looked up from germline, CDR1 is LNHNV and CDR2 is YYDKDF (reference sequence). The CDR3 region has the DNA TGTGCCACCAGCAGAGTAATGGGACTCCCCTCCGAGCAGTACTTC. Amino acids: CATSRVMGLPSEQYF.

This chain links TRBV4-1 with TRBJ2-3, with TRBD2 matching 7 bases. The V segment lost 1 base and the J segment 0 bases; nucleotides outside the gene matches: 4. CDR3 length: 16 residues. Germline V gene data show CDR1 as MGHRA and CDR2 as YSYEKL. Written as DNA, the CDR3 is TGCGCCAGCAGCCAAGTCGAGCGGGGTAGCACAGATACGCAGTATTTT. It is translated as CASSQVERGSTDTQYF.

The V and J genes are TRBV28 and TRBJ2-7, with a weak D call TRBD2 (5 bases). This CDR3 has 15 amino acids. Germline V CDR1 and CDR2: MDHEN, SYDVKM. The V end lost 6 bases, the J end lost 5 bases, and 20 bases lay between the germline ends. The CDR3 loop is CASSYRGQTRDEQYF. The CDR3 DNA sequence: TGTGCCAGCAGCTATCGCGGGCAGACCCGCGACGAGCAGTACTTC.

This clone has just a few counts. The CDR3 region is CASGPGGWVEKLFF. In DNA form, the CDR3 reads TGTGCCAGCGGACCAGGGGGCTGGGTTGAAAAACTGTTTTTT. The chain joins TRBV6-5 to TRBJ1-4; 8 bases fit TRBD1. Germline-derived CDR1 and CDR2 are MNHEY and SVGAGI. The CDR3 is 14 residues long. The V and J ends lost 8 bases and 7 bases, in that order; junction bases with no gene match: 9.

V and J are TRBV5-1 and TRBJ2-7; 10 bases line up with TRBD1. The CDR3 loop spans 14 amino acids. With 0 bases clipped from V and 5 bases from J, the junction kept 2 bases outside the gene matches. Germline lookup yields CDR1 SGHRS and CDR2 YFSETQ. The CDR3 bases are TGCGCCAGCAGCTTGGGACAGGGGGCTAACGAGCAGTACGTC. Residues: CASSLGQGANEQYV.

The chain links TRBV6-4 to TRBJ2-1; 11 bases match TRBD2. The CDR3 has 16 residues. Trimming at V came to 0 bases and at J to 5 bases, leaving 3 bases not matched to a gene. CDR1 and CDR2 from the germline V gene are MRHNA and SNTAGT. This CDR3 is CASSDSRLAGNNEQFF. The CDR3 DNA sequence: TGTGCCAGCAGTGACTCCCGACTAGCGGGAAACAATGAGCAGTTCTTC.

Worth noting for this clone: The junction does not match germline at one end; this may be a read error. The chain uses TRBV7-7 and TRBJ2-5, with 10 bases identical to TRBD2. The CDR3 contains 18 residues. Germline CDR1 SSHAT, CDR2 FNYEAQ (reference sequence). The CDR3, as DNA: TGTGCTAGCAGCCCCGTCAGCGGGAGGGCCCCCTACCAAGAGACCCAGTACTTC. Its protein is CASSPVSGRAPYQETQYF.

The DNA for the CDR3 is TGTGCCAGCAGACTCCGGGACAGGATCACAGATACGCAGTATTTT. Amino acids: CASRLRDRITDTQYF. The chain couples TRBV6-1 to TRBJ2-3, with 8 bases that match TRBD1. After removal of 6 bases from V and 2 bases from J, the junction contained 7 bases not matched to a gene. From germline, CDR1 is MNHNS and CDR2 SASEGT. This CDR3 is built from 15 residues.

The chain is built from TRBV6-1 and TRBJ1-1; D uncertain. V lost 7 bases, J lost 4 bases, and 13 bases lay in between. This CDR3 has 13 amino acids. The V gene's germline CDR1 is MNHNS and CDR2 SASEGT. The CDR3 here is CASMRVGITEAFF. CDR3 DNA: TGTGCCAGCATGCGGGTGGGTATCACTGAAGCTTTCTTT.

V and J are TRBV28 and TRBJ2-1; 12 positions agree with TRBD2. Germline trimming cut 4 bases from V and 9 bases from J; bases unmatched to any gene: 7. Germline assignment: CDR1 MDHEN and CDR2 SYDVKM. This CDR3 is built from 15 residues. The CDR3 nucleotides read TGTGCCAGCAGTTGGGAGGCTAGCGGGGGGGGTGAGCAGTTCTTC. Its translation is CASSWEASGGGEQFF.

The chain couples TRBV2 to TRBJ2-1; 14 nucleotides align to TRBD2. Germline loops: CDR1 SNHLY, CDR2 FYNNEI. J was trimmed by 7 bases and V by 9 bases; bases with no gene match: 5. CDR3 length: 14 residues. CDR3 residues: CARAGTSGRNEQFF. CDR3 sequence (DNA): TGTGCCAGGGCCGGGACTAGCGGGAGAAATGAGCAGTTCTTC.

The V and J genes are TRBV28 and TRBJ2-2; 13 bases map to TRBD2. This CDR3 is 16 amino acids long. Germline CDR1 is MDHEN and CDR2 is SYDVKM. V dropped 3 bases and J dropped 7; count of bases not matched to a gene: 5. CDR3 amino acids: CASSFATSGRHGELFF. In DNA form, the CDR3 reads TGTGCCAGCAGTTTTGCGACTAGCGGGAGGCACGGGGAGCTGTTTTTT.

Only one count was recorded for this clone. The chain couples TRBV7-2 to TRBJ2-3; 8 bases match TRBD2. Losses at the gene ends were 2 bases for V and 3 bases for J; bases not matched to a gene: 7. CDR1 is SGHTA and CDR2 is FQGNSA in the germline V gene. The CDR3 is made up of 16 amino acids. CDR3 nucleotide sequence: TGTGCCAGCAGCTTAAATGGCGGGGGGACTACAGATACGCAGTATTTT. Amino acid sequence: CASSLNGGGTTDTQYF.

The chain uses TRBV6-6 and TRBJ2-7; a weak D match, TRBD2 (7 bases). V lost 4 bases, J lost 5 bases, and 12 bases lay in between. CDR3 size: 13 residues. Germline lookup yields CDR1 MNHNY and CDR2 SVGAGI (reference sequence). CDR3 sequence (DNA): TGTGCCAGCAGTTTAAAGGGGGGGGACGAGCAGTACTTC. This gives the protein CASSLKGGDEQYF.

The chain carries TRBV6-1 and TRBJ2-1; 10 bases match TRBD2. This CDR3 spans 15 amino acids. V lost 3 bases, J lost 4 bases, and 3 bases stayed unmatched. Germline-derived CDR1 and CDR2 are MNHNS and SASEGT. This CDR3 is CASSDVAGGYNEQFF. CDR3 sequence (DNA): TGTGCCAGCAGTGATGTAGCGGGGGGTTACAATGAGCAGTTCTTC.

The chain combines TRBV7-6 with TRBJ2-1; D is possibly TRBD2 (6 bases). The CDR3 runs to 16 residues. V dropped 1 base and J dropped 6 bases, with 16 bases sitting between them. Per the germline V gene, CDR1 is SGHVS and CDR2 is FNYEAQ. CDR3 DNA sequence: TGTGCCAGCAGCTTAGTCGGGAGCGGGCGGGGCAATGAGCAGTTCTTC. Encoded protein: CASSLVGSGRGNEQFF.

The rearrangement joins TRBV7-9 to TRBJ1-3; D is ambiguous. The CDR3 has 15 amino acids. Trimming took 4 bases from V and 2 from J, leaving 12 bases between them. Germline loops: CDR1 SEHNR, CDR2 FQNEAQ (reference sequence). This CDR3 is CASSSRGFTGNTIYF. CDR3 in DNA: TGTGCCAGCAGCTCCCGGGGATTCACTGGAAACACCATATATTTT.